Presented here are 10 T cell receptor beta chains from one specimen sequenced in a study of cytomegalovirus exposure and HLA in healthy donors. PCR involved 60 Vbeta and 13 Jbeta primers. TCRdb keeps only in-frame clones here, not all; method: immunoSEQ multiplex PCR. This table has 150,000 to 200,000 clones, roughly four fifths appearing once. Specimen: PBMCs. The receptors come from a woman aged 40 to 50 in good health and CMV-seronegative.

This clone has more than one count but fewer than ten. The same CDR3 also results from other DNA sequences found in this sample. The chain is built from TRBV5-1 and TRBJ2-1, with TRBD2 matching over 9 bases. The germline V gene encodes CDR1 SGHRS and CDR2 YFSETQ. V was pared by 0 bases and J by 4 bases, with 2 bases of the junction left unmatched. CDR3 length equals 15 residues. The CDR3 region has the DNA TGCGCCAGCAGCTTGGGGCTAGCGGGGTACAATGAGCAGTTCTTC. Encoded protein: CASSLGLAGYNEQFF.

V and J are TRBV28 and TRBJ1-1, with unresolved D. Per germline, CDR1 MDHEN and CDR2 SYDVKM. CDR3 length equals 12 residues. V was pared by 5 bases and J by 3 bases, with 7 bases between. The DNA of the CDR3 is TGTGCCAGCAGTGAGCGGGACACTGAAGCTTTCTTT. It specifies CASSERDTEAFF.

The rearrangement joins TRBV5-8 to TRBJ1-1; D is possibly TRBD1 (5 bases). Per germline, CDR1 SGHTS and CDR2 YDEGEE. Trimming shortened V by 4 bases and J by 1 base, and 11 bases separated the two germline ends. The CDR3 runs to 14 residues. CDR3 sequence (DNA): TGTGCCAGCAGCCTAGGACATGGGAACACTGAAGCTTTCTTT. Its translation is CASSLGHGNTEAFF. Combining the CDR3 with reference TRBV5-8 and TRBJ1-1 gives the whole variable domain EAGVTQSPTHLIKTRGQQATLRCSPISGHTSVYWYQQALGLGLQFLLWYDEGEERNRGNFPPRFSGRQFPNYSSELNVNALELEDSALYLCASSLGHGNTEAFFGQGTRLTVV.

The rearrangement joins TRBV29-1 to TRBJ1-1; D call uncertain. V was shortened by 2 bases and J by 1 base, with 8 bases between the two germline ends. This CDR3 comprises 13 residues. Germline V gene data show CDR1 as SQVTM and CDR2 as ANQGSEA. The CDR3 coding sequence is TGCAGCGTTGAACTGCAGGCGAACACTGAAGCTTTCTTT. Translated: CSVELQANTEAFF.

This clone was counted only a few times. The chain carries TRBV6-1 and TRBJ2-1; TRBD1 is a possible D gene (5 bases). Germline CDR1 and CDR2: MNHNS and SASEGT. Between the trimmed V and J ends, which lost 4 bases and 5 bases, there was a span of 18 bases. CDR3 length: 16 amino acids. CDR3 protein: CASSARQTTTNNEQFF. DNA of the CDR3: TGTGCCAGCAGTGCCAGACAGACGACCACTAACAATGAGCAGTTCTTC.

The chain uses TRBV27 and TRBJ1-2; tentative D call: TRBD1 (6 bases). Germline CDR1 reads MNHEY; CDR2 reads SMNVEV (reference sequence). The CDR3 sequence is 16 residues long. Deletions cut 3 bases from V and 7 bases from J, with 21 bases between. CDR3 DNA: TGTGCCAGCAGTTTCGGACTCCCGGGACAAAGTAGTGGCTACACCTTC. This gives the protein CASSFGLPGQSSGYTF.

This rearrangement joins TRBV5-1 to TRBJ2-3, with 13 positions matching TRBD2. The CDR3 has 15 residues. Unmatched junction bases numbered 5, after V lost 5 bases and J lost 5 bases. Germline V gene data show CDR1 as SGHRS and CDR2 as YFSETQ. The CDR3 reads CASSHTSGRGDTQYF. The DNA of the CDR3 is TGCGCCAGCAGTCATACTAGCGGGAGGGGAGATACGCAGTATTTT.

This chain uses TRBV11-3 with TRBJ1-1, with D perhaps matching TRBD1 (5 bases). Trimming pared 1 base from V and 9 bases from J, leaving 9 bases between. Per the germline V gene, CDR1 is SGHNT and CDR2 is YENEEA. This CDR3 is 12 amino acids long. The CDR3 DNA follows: TGTGCCAGCAGCTTAGGGGGGGTGCAAGCTTTCTTT. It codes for CASSLGGVQAFF.

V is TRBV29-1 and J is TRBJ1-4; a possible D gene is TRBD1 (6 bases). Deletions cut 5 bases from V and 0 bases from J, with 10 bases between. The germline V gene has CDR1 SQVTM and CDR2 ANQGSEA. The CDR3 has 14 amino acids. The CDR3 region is CSVSRGSTNEKLFF. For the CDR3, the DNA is TGCAGCGTTAGCAGGGGTTCAACTAATGAAAAACTGTTTTTT.

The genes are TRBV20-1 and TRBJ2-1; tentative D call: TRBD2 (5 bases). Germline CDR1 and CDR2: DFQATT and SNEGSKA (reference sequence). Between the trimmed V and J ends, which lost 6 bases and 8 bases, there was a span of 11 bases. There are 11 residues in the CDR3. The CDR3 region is CSAKLDYEQFF. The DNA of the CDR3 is TGCAGTGCCAAACTAGACTATGAGCAGTTCTTC.